Below, 22 T cell receptor beta chains from the same sample are listed, as sequenced in a study of cytomegalovirus exposure and HLA in healthy donors (dated by TCRdb to 2016 to 2017). Libraries were built with the immunoSEQ multiplex PCR assay. For the multiplex PCR, a mixture combining 60 forward primers for TCR Vbeta segments and 13 reverse primers for TCR Jbeta segments was used. TCRdb's version of the immuneACCESS table is confined to in-frame rearrangements and falls short of the full clone set. An unresolved V gene accounts for under half of the shortfall where checked; the remainder is of unknown origin. The sample records around 150,000 clones, around a tenth of which are singletons. The top ten constitute over 1.5% of the sample. Specimen: PBMCs. These receptors were obtained from a male donor in good health and CMV-seronegative.

The chain employs TRBV4-3 and TRBJ2-3; 10 nucleotides line up with TRBD2. CDR3 length: 20 residues. J gave up 3 bases and V 0 bases, and 15 bases lay outside the gene matches. Per the germline V gene, CDR1 is LGHNA and CDR2 is YSLEER. The CDR3 spells CASSQESLAGTAWGTDTQYF. CDR3 in DNA: TGCGCCAGCAGCCAAGAGTCACTAGCGGGGACCGCATGGGGGACAGATACGCAGTATTTT.

This sequence joins TRBV19 and TRBJ1-5, with TRBD1 as a possible D gene (6 bases). The CDR3 is made up of 18 amino acids. V was shortened by 4 bases and J by 4 bases, with 23 bases between the two germline ends. The germline V gene has CDR1 LNHDA and CDR2 SQIVND (reference sequence). The CDR3 is CASSTLWTEISLNQPQHF. CDR3 coding DNA: TGTGCCAGTAGTACACTCTGGACAGAGATTAGCCTAAATCAGCCCCAGCATTTT.

J is TRBJ2-7 and V is TRBV28, with 12 bases aligning to TRBD1. The germline gives CDR1 MDHEN, CDR2 SYDVKM. The CDR3 sequence is 16 residues long. V was clipped by 6 bases and J by 1 base; unmatched bases: 7. CDR3 nucleotide sequence: TGTGCCAGCAGGTCCGGGACAGGGGGCTTTTCCTACGAGCAGTACTTC. Translated, it gives CASRSGTGGFSYEQYF.

The rearrangement uses TRBV28 and TRBJ2-7, with 7 bases fitting TRBD1. This CDR3 spans 14 amino acids. With 2 bases clipped from V and 7 bases from J, the junction kept 8 bases outside the gene matches. Germline V gene lookup returns CDR1 MDHEN and CDR2 SYDVKM. The CDR3: CASSLPGQAREQYF. For the CDR3, the DNA is TGTGCCAGCAGTTTACCCGGACAGGCCAGGGAGCAGTACTTC. The entire variable domain, with the rest obtained from reference TRBV28 and TRBJ2-7, is as follows: DVKVTQSSRYLVKRTGEKVFLECVQDMDHENMFWYRQDPGLGLRLIYFSYDVKMKEKGDIPEGYSVSREKKERFSLILESASTNQTSMYLCASSLPGQAREQYFGPGTRLTVT.

V usage is TRBV7-9 and J usage is TRBJ2-7; 7 bases fit TRBD1. J was trimmed by 2 bases and V by 5 bases; bases with no gene match: 6. From germline, CDR1 is SEHNR and CDR2 FQNEAQ (reference sequence). The length of the CDR3 is 14 residues. The CDR3 DNA is TGTGCCAGCAGCCCAAACAGGGGAGCCTACGAGCAGTACTTC. Translated, it gives CASSPNRGAYEQYF. The variable domain in full, completed from reference TRBV7-9 and TRBJ2-7, reads DTGVSQNPRHKITKRGQNVTFRCDPISEHNRLYWYRQTLGQGPEFLTYFQNEAQLEKSRLLSDRFSAERPKGSFSTLEIQRTEQGDSAMYLCASSPNRGAYEQYFGPGTRLTVT.

V usage is TRBV18 and J usage is TRBJ1-1; the D is unclear. CDR3 length: 13 residues. Germline values: CDR1 KGHSH, CDR2 LQKENI. V dropped 2 bases and J dropped 4 bases, with 8 bases sitting between them. The CDR3 here is CASSPGSGTEAFF. The CDR3 nucleotides read TGTGCCAGCTCACCAGGGTCGGGCACTGAAGCTTTCTTT.

Regarding this clone: Other DNA sequences of this sample code for an identical CDR3. The chain carries TRBV4-2 and TRBJ1-4, with D tentatively TRBD1 (6 bases). The CDR3 has 15 amino acids. Germline V gives CDR1 LGHNA, CDR2 YNFKEQ. V lost 1 base, J lost 7 bases, and 13 bases lay in between. The CDR3 loop reads CASSQGGLGGEKLFF. CDR3 DNA: TGTGCCAGCAGCCAAGGGGGTCTAGGGGGTGAAAAACTGTTTTTT.

V is TRBV5-1 and J is TRBJ2-7; 9 bases agree with TRBD1. The CDR3 extends over 16 amino acids. J gave up 5 bases and V 3 bases, and 12 bases lay outside the gene matches. The germline CDR1 and CDR2 sequences are SGHRS and YFSETQ. Here the CDR3 DNA reads TGCGCCAGCAGCTCAGCCGGGACAGGGTACGGGAACGAGCAGTACTTC. Its translation is CASSSAGTGYGNEQYF. Variable domain in full (rest from reference TRBV5-1 and TRBJ2-7): KAGVTQTPRYLIKTRGQQVTLSCSPISGHRSVSWYQQTPGQGLQFLFEYFSETQRNKGNFPGRFSGRQFSNSRSEMNVSTLELGDSALYLCASSSAGTGYGNEQYFGPGTRLTVT.

This clone was picked up a small number of times. This rearrangement joins TRBV6-1 to TRBJ1-2, with 9 bases matching TRBD1. Germline CDR1 is MNHNS and CDR2 is SASEGT. The CDR3 totals 15 residues. V lost 6 bases, J lost 4 bases, and 9 bases stayed unmatched. For the CDR3, the DNA is TGTGCCAGCAGCCGTTCGACAGGGGGACCCTATGGCTACACCTTC. Its translation: CASSRSTGGPYGYTF.

The chain uses TRBV9 and TRBJ2-3; no reliable D call. This CDR3 is built from 15 residues. Per the germline V gene, CDR1 is SGDLS and CDR2 is YYNGEE. Trimming removed 0 bases from V and 2 bases from J, with 10 bases in between. In DNA, the CDR3 is TGTGCCAGCAGCGTAGGAGGCTCGGTCACAGATACGCAGTATTTT. Translation: CASSVGGSVTDTQYF.

The V call is TRBV9, the J call TRBJ2-7; 7 positions match TRBD2. Germline CDR1 SGDLS, CDR2 YYNGEE. Trimming removed 2 bases from V and 3 bases from J; junction bases left unmatched: 11. CDR3 length equals 16 residues. CDR3 sequence (DNA): TGTGCCAGCAGCGTGGGGCGGGGGAGCCCGTTCTACGAGCAGTACTTC. Protein: CASSVGRGSPFYEQYF.

This clone was seen more than once but under ten times. V and J are TRBV7-8 and TRBJ1-1; TRBD1 is a possible D gene (5 bases). Germline V gene sequence: CDR1 SGHVS, CDR2 FQNEAQ. The CDR3 has 15 residues. V lost 5 bases to trimming and J lost 4 bases, with 17 bases between them. This CDR3 is CASSRLNRGGTEAFF. Here the CDR3 DNA reads TGTGCCAGCAGCCGGCTCAATAGGGGAGGCACTGAAGCTTTCTTT.

This rearrangement joins TRBV7-9 to TRBJ2-3, with TRBD1 as a possible D gene (5 bases). V shed 3 bases and J shed 1 base, with 11 bases lying between them. Germline V gene lookup returns CDR1 SEHNR and CDR2 FQNEAQ (reference sequence). This CDR3 is 15 amino acids long. CDR3 in amino acids: CASSFVRAGTDTQYF. The CDR3 bases are TGTGCCAGCAGCTTTGTCAGGGCCGGCACAGATACGCAGTATTTT. Supplemented by reference TRBV7-9 and TRBJ2-3, the full variable domain reads DTGVSQNPRHKITKRGQNVTFRCDPISEHNRLYWYRQTLGQGPEFLTYFQNEAQLEKSRLLSDRFSAERPKGSFSTLEIQRTEQGDSAMYLCASSFVRAGTDTQYFGPGTRLTVL.

This clone was counted only a few times. The rearrangement joins TRBV11-2 to TRBJ2-5; 8 bases match TRBD1. Trimming cost V 4 bases and J 7 bases; bases outside gene matches: 11. The germline V gene has CDR1 SGHAT and CDR2 FQNNGV. The CDR3 is 15 residues long. The CDR3 coding sequence is TGTGCCAGCAGCTCGTTCGGGACAGGCTGGGGGACCCAGTACTTC. Amino acid sequence: CASSSFGTGWGTQYF.

The V call is TRBV23-1, the J call TRBJ1-6; a weak D match, TRBD1 (6 bases). TRBV23-1 is placed among ORFs of uncertain function. With 4 bases removed from V and 9 bases from J, the gap between germline ends came to 19 bases. CDR3 length equals 16 residues. The CDR3 sequence: CASSPRLQGSISPLHF. CDR3 sequence (DNA): TGCGCCAGCAGTCCCAGGCTACAGGGATCGATTTCACCCCTCCACTTT.

This clone was counted only a few times. The V and J genes are TRBV4-3 and TRBJ1-3; D is perhaps TRBD1 (6 bases). The CDR3 has 16 amino acids. The V and J ends lost 3 bases and 0 bases respectively, with 12 bases between them. From germline, CDR1 is LGHNA and CDR2 YSLEER. The CDR3 DNA sequence: TGCGCCAGCAGCCACGTCACAGGGTCCTCTGGAAACACCATATATTTT. As protein: CASSHVTGSSGNTIYF.

This chain joins TRBV19 and TRBJ1-5; 7 positions match TRBD1. This CDR3 region has 15 residues. Germline lookup yields CDR1 LNHDA and CDR2 SQIVND (reference sequence). Trimming took 5 bases from V and 3 from J; bases not matched to a gene: 7. The CDR3 coding sequence is TGTGCCAGTAGTCCGCTGACAGGGCTCAATCAGCCCCAGCATTTT. As protein: CASSPLTGLNQPQHF.

This clone was counted a few times. The CDR3 DNA is TGTGCCAGCAGTTCCGGAAGGGGGCCGTCCTATAATTCACCCCTCCACTTT. This gives the protein CASSSGRGPSYNSPLHF. The chain is built from TRBV27 and TRBJ1-6; 7 nucleotides align to TRBD1. The CDR3 spans 17 residues. Germline loops: CDR1 MNHEY, CDR2 SMNVEV (reference sequence). Losses at the gene ends were 4 bases for V and 1 base for J; bases not matched to a gene: 7.

There are a few counts of this clone. The CDR3 DNA follows: TGTGCCAGCAGACCCCGCGGGCGTTTGGGCACCGGGGAGCTGTTTTTT. It is translated as CASRPRGRLGTGELFF. V usage is TRBV5-4 and J usage is TRBJ2-2; D possibly corresponds to TRBD2 (5 bases). Germline lookup yields CDR1 SGHNT and CDR2 YYREEE (reference sequence). V dropped 5 bases and J dropped 4 bases, with 18 bases sitting between them. CDR3 length: 16 residues.

This clone was detected a few times. This chain connects TRBV19 to TRBJ2-6; 11 positions match TRBD1. Unmatched junction bases numbered 6, after V lost 5 bases and J lost 0 bases. This CDR3 region has 18 residues. The V gene's germline CDR1 is LNHDA and CDR2 SQIVND (reference sequence). CDR3 coding DNA: TGTGCCAGTAGTCCCATGGACAGGGGGCTCTCTGGGGCCAACGTCCTGACTTTC. It codes for CASSPMDRGLSGANVLTF.

This rearrangement joins TRBV27 to TRBJ1-5, with a weak D call TRBD1 (6 bases). CDR1 MNHEY and CDR2 SMNVEV come from the germline V gene (reference sequence). The CDR3 extends over 14 amino acids. V dropped 5 bases and J dropped 5 bases, with 13 bases sitting between them. The CDR3 region has the DNA TGTGCCAGCAGTCTTACAGGGAGCGATCAGCCCCAGCATTTT. This gives the protein CASSLTGSDQPQHF.

The rearrangement links TRBV28 to TRBJ2-7, with 8 bases matching TRBD2. V shed 3 bases, J shed 5 bases, and the junction held 15 bases outside the gene matches. The CDR3 extends over 17 amino acids. Germline CDR1 and CDR2: MDHEN and SYDVKM. The DNA for the CDR3 is TGTGCCAGCAGTTTTCCCTCTGGGACTAGTTTCCTACACGAGCAGTACTTC. Amino acids: CASSFPSGTSFLHEQYF.